This TCR beta chain was retrieved from a study of blood T cell repertoires in COVID-19. About the research overall: The samples span acute and convalescent COVID-19 from the United States, Italy and Spain. T cells, B-cell-depleted T cells, or PBMCs provided the cDNA or gDNA that served as material.

Original processing notes: It was from reference gene primer amplification that nucleated cell counts were estimated. Some clones are missing from TCRdb's copy, which holds only in-frame ones; the method was immunoSEQ multiplex PCR. V and J calls and clone size are as listed in that table; D and trimming were resolved from the DNA. The profile shows under 150,000 clones, approximately 84% of them singletons. The CDR3 sequence is 14 residues long. Trimming pared 4 bases from V and 7 bases from J, leaving 17 bases between. Germline loops: CDR1 LGHNA, CDR2 YSLEER. This TCR came from a woman in her 40s with acute or convalescent COVID-19. The sample taken for sequencing was peripheral blood. The chain recombines TRBV4-3 with TRBJ2-7; TRBD1 might be the D (8 bases). This CDR3 reads CASSLGQGAGEQYF. The CDR3 DNA reads TGCGCCAGCAGCCTTGGACAGGGAGCGGGAGAGCAGTACTTC.